One sample yielded the 23 T cell receptor beta chains listed below, sequenced in a study of metastatic and nonmetastatic thyroid tumors. Thyroid surgery had not been preceded by any treatment in any patient. TCRdb called clones again from the PCR reads with MiXCR. The table records under 45,000 clones, roughly 17% of them present only once. Sequenced material: tumor tissue. These receptors all stem from a female donor with papillary thyroid cancer or a benign thyroid nodule (not recorded which). Some clones in this sample may be carry-over from other donors' samples.

This clone was seen at least ten times. The chain uses TRBV5-1 and TRBJ1-1; weak D call: TRBD1 (6 bases). Germline V gene lookup returns CDR1 SGHRS and CDR2 YFSETQ. This CDR3 is built from 14 residues. Deletions cut 4 bases from V and 2 bases from J, with 12 bases between. The DNA for the CDR3 is TGCGCCAGCAGCCAACAACAGGGAAACACTGAAGCTTTCTTT. This encodes CASSQQQGNTEAFF.

Many counts were recorded for this clone. The rearrangement links TRBV6-1 to TRBJ1-5; unclear D gene. In germline, CDR1 is MNHNS, CDR2 SASEGT. This CDR3 contains 14 residues. V shed 5 bases and J shed 1 base, with 9 bases lying between them. In nucleotides, the CDR3 is TGTGCCAGCAGTTTCTCAAAAAGCAATCAGCCCCAGCATTTT. It specifies CASSFSKSNQPQHF.

Comments on this clone: This sequence may be a read error, since a much larger clone differs from it by one base. This chain uses TRBV28 with TRBJ1-1; D is unclear. The ends were cut back, 8 bases at V and 5 bases at J, with 9 bases in the middle. The CDR3 totals 11 residues. CDR1 is MDHEN and CDR2 is SYDVKM in the germline V gene. The CDR3 DNA reads TGTGCCAGCGCCCGGGAAACTGAAGCTTTCTTT. Translating it yields CASARETEAFF.

This clone was counted at least ten times. As DNA, the CDR3 is TGTGCCAGCAGTTTCCGCGGGAAGGGAGAGACCCAGTACTTC. Encoded protein: CASSFRGKGETQYF. The chain is built from TRBV12-3 or TRBV12-4 and TRBJ2-5; a weak D match, TRBD2 (6 bases). The length of the CDR3 is 14 residues. Trimming shortened V by 3 bases and J by 4 bases, and 12 bases separated the two germline ends.

This clone appeared many times. This chain joins TRBV18 and TRBJ2-1; weak D call: TRBD2 (6 bases). Germline V gives CDR1 KGHSH, CDR2 LQKENI. There are 18 residues in the CDR3. V was trimmed by 0 bases and J by 0 bases, leaving 15 bases between them. The CDR3 nucleotides read TGTGCCAGCTCACCACCCTTAGGCGGGAAGAGCTCCTACAATGAGCAGTTCTTC. Translated, it gives CASSPPLGGKSSYNEQFF.

This clone has ten or more counts. V usage is TRBV12-3 or TRBV12-4 and J usage is TRBJ1-4, with D tentatively TRBD1 (6 bases). This CDR3 is built from 17 residues. V lost 1 base to trimming and J lost 8 bases, with 20 bases between them. CDR3 loop: CASSLGPGWGGREKLFF. The DNA of the CDR3 is TGTGCCAGCAGTTTAGGACCGGGGTGGGGGGGCCGGGAAAAACTGTTTTTT.

This clone has at least ten counts. V and J are TRBV7-9 and TRBJ1-1; weak D call: TRBD1 (5 bases). The ends were cut back, 0 bases at V and 0 bases at J, with 8 bases in the middle. Germline V lookup: CDR1 SEHNR, CDR2 FQNEAQ (reference sequence). The CDR3 covers 15 residues. CDR3 DNA sequence: TGTGCCAGCAGCTTAGCCGGAGGGGTGAACACTGAAGCTTTCTTT. Its translation: CASSLAGGVNTEAFF.

This clone has a count of ten or more. This chain joins TRBV6-5 and TRBJ2-1, with 13 bases matching TRBD2. With V trimmed by 0 bases and J by 8 bases, 10 bases remained unmatched. The CDR3 has 18 residues. Germline V gene sequence: CDR1 MNHEY, CDR2 SVGAGI. The CDR3 reads CASSYSGRLAGGKHEQFF. The CDR3 nucleotides are TGTGCCAGCAGTTACTCGGGGAGACTAGCGGGAGGAAAGCATGAGCAGTTCTTC.

This clone was seen at least ten times. This rearrangement joins TRBV20-1 to TRBJ1-5; a possible D gene is TRBD1 (6 bases). Germline loops: CDR1 DFQATT, CDR2 SNEGSKA (reference sequence). The V gene lost 4 bases and the J gene lost 0 bases, with 7 bases spanning the gap. The CDR3 totals 13 residues. This CDR3 is CSANRDSNQPQHF. CDR3 in DNA: TGCAGTGCTAACAGGGATAGCAATCAGCCCCAGCATTTT.

This clone was picked up many times. This chain links TRBV4-1 with TRBJ1-5; D is possibly TRBD1 (5 bases). The germline V gene encodes CDR1 MGHRA and CDR2 YSYEKL. The CDR3 is made up of 15 amino acids. V was clipped by 2 bases and J by 9 bases, with 17 bases between them. The CDR3 protein is CASSQPGLLFGPQHF. The CDR3 nucleotides are TGCGCCAGCAGCCAACCGGGACTCTTATTTGGGCCCCAGCATTTT.

This clone occurred many times. This chain links TRBV27 with TRBJ1-6; maybe TRBD1 (5 bases). Germline values: CDR1 MNHEY, CDR2 SMNVEV (reference sequence). The CDR3 contains 17 residues. V lost 5 bases to trimming and J lost 8 bases, with 22 bases between them. The CDR3 reads CASSAYPVGGGDSPLHF. CDR3 nucleotide sequence: TGTGCCAGCAGTGCGTACCCGGTGGGGGGGGGGGATTCACCCCTCCACTTT.

This clone was counted at least ten times. This chain links TRBV5-1 with TRBJ1-4; D unresolved. The CDR3 consists of 14 residues. The germline V gene encodes CDR1 SGHRS and CDR2 YFSETQ. V was shortened by 5 bases and J by 0 bases, with 8 bases between the two germline ends. The CDR3, as DNA: TGCGCCAGCAGACCCAGGTCAACTAATGAAAAACTGTTTTTT. This sequence encodes CASRPRSTNEKLFF. The variable domain in full, with the rest retrieved from reference TRBV5-1 and TRBJ1-4, is KAGVTQTPRYLIKTRGQQVTLSCSPISGHRSVSWYQQTPGQGLQFLFEYFSETQRNKGNFPGRFSGRQFSNSRSEMNVSTLELGDSALYLCASRPRSTNEKLFFGSGTQLSVL.

Details on this clone: Mismatch with germline at one junction end may stem from a read error. V usage is TRBV20-1 and J usage is TRBJ1-1, with TRBD1 matching over 7 bases. The CDR3 covers 15 residues. Germline CDR1 reads DFQATT; CDR2 reads SNEGSKA (reference sequence). CDR3 residues: CSARRQGGANTETFF. As DNA, the CDR3 is TGCAGTGCTAGACGCCAGGGGGGCGCGAACACTGAAACTTTCTTT.

There are many counts of this clone. The same CDR3 is also encoded by other DNA sequences in this sample. The chain recombines TRBV9 with TRBJ2-2, with no clear D. The germline V gene has CDR1 SGDLS and CDR2 YYNGEE. V gave up 5 bases and J gave up 7 bases, with 12 bases separating them. The CDR3 is made up of 13 amino acids. CDR3: CASRKGVIGELFF. CDR3 coding DNA: TGTGCCAGCAGAAAGGGCGTTATCGGGGAGCTGTTTTTT. The whole variable domain, filled in from reference TRBV9 and TRBJ2-2, reads DSGVTQTPKHLITATGQRVTLRCSPRSGDLSVYWYQQSLDQGLQFLIQYYNGEERAKGNILERFSAQQFPDLHSELNLSSLELGDSALYFCASRKGVIGELFFGEGSRLTVL.

The genes are TRBV7-3 and TRBJ2-6, with D perhaps being TRBD1 or TRBD2 (5 bases each). Between the trimmed V and J ends, which lost 6 bases and 0 bases, there was a span of 12 bases. Germline values: CDR1 SGHTA, CDR2 FQGTGA. The CDR3 contains 16 residues. The CDR3 loop reads CASSPGRASGANVLTF. CDR3 DNA: TGTGCCAGCAGTCCGGGACGGGCCTCTGGGGCCAACGTCCTGACTTTC.

This clone was picked up many times. Other DNA sequences in this specimen translate into the identical CDR3. The chain is built from TRBV28 and TRBJ2-1; TRBD2 agrees at 12 bases. Unmatched junction bases numbered 7, after V lost 8 bases and J lost 8 bases. The CDR3 is 14 amino acids. In germline, CDR1 is MDHEN, CDR2 SYDVKM. The chain's CDR3 is CASGGTSGFYEQFF. CDR3 DNA: TGTGCCAGCGGGGGGACTAGCGGGTTCTATGAGCAGTTCTTC.

This clone was observed at least ten times. The V gene is TRBV11-2, the J gene TRBJ1-1; D is uncertain. This CDR3 spans 11 amino acids. Per the germline V gene, CDR1 is SGHAT and CDR2 is FQNNGV. V was pared by 2 bases and J by 11 bases, with 9 bases between. Here the CDR3 DNA reads TGTGCCAGCAGCTTAACCGCGGGGGCTTTCTTT. Translation: CASSLTAGAFF.

This clone was found a few times. The CDR3 end shows no conserved phenylalanine or tryptophan, and so a read error is likely. The CDR3 here is CASRRQGSSYEQYL. CDR3 in DNA: TGTGCCAGCAGGCGACAGGGGTCGAGCTACGAGCAGTACTTG. V usage is TRBV6-2 or TRBV6-3 and J usage is TRBJ2-7, with 8 bases identical to TRBD1. V trimming: 6 bases; J trimming: 3 bases; junction bases outside the gene matches: 7. Germline V gives CDR1 MNHEY, CDR2 SVGEGT. The length of the CDR3 is 14 residues.

The CDR3 reads CATLTPVSSGYTF. CDR3 in DNA: TGTGCCACATTGACACCCGTGAGTAGTGGCTACACCTTC. The chain links TRBV6-1 to TRBJ1-2; D gene unclear. Trimming cost V 10 bases and J 7 bases, with 19 bases left between them. CDR3 length equals 13 residues. CDR1 MNHNS and CDR2 SASEGT come from the germline V gene.

Ten or more counts support this clone. V usage is TRBV4-1 and J usage is TRBJ2-5; 7 bases are a match to TRBD2. Germline CDR1 MGHRA, CDR2 YSYEKL. Trimming removed 3 bases from V and 2 bases from J; junction bases left unmatched: 12. The CDR3 covers 17 residues. The CDR3 DNA follows: TGCGCCAGCAGCCAGGAAAGGAGGAGGGGAGGGCAAGAGACCCAGTACTTC. It codes for CASSQERRRGGQETQYF.

The chain is built from TRBV7-6 and TRBJ2-2; TRBD2 matches 10 bases. J was trimmed by 7 bases and V by 4 bases; bases with no gene match: 9. Germline CDR1 and CDR2: SGHVS and FNYEAQ. The CDR3 loop spans 16 amino acids. DNA of the CDR3: TGTGCCAGCAGCTCAATACTAGCGGGATGTCACGGGGAGCTGTTTTTT. This codes for CASSSILAGCHGELFF.

This clone was seen only a few times. This chain joins TRBV6-1 and TRBJ1-1; D ambiguous. The germline V and J ends were trimmed by 3 bases and 8 bases, with 13 bases remaining between them. The CDR3 sequence is 13 residues long. The germline CDR1 and CDR2 sequences are MNHNS and SASEGT. CDR3 loop: CASSESDSGEAFF. The CDR3 DNA is TGTGCCAGCAGTGAGAGTGACTCCGGGGAAGCTTTCTTT.

This clone appeared many times. The chain has TRBV15 and TRBJ2-7; D may be TRBD2 (6 bases). Germline lookup yields CDR1 LNHNV and CDR2 YYDKDF (reference sequence). V was cut by 0 bases and J by 1 base, with 16 bases left in between. This CDR3 spans 17 amino acids. CDR3 sequence (DNA): TGTGCCACCAGCAGAGAGGGGGGTTTTTGGGATTCCTACGAGCAGTACTTC. Translating it yields CATSREGGFWDSYEQYF.